The TCR beta chain under discussion was sequenced for a study of technical replicates of blood from a handful of donors. The repertoire was sequenced with immunoSEQ multiplex PCR; TCRdb's copy has only in-frame clones and lacks some. Of approximately 73,000 clones in the sample, about 96% were seen once. The CDR3 is 13 amino acids. Germline V lookup: CDR1 LNHDA, CDR2 SQIVND (reference sequence). The trim removed 4 bases at V and 2 bases at J, leaving 2 bases unmatched. Material: T cells isolated from PBMCs. The chain carries TRBV19 and TRBJ2-7, with TRBD2 identical over 7 bases. This TCR came from a human donor in good health. CDR3 protein: CASSNGLAYEQYF. DNA of the CDR3: TGTGCCAGTAGTAACGGACTAGCCTACGAGCAGTACTTC.